This T cell receptor (beta chain) was retrieved from a study of cytomegalovirus exposure and HLA in healthy donors. Study in general: A prior analysis found 117 million unique TCR beta sequences from around 200 million T cells. Findings and caveats of the study: Excluded: some indistinguishable V segments such as TRBV6-2 and TRBV6-3. Association with HLA alleles at 0.05 false discovery rate was found for 15,000 or so TCR beta sequences in a later analysis. In an earlier analysis, in roughly 580 donors, most V segments appeared productive either ~90% or ~30% of the time.

After removal of 8 bases from V and 6 bases from J, the junction contained 3 bases not matched to a gene. The CDR3 sequence is 13 residues long. Per germline, CDR1 SEHNR and CDR2 FQNEAQ (reference sequence). PCR amplification relied on 60 Vbeta primers (plus 13 Jbeta primers). The protocol was immunoSEQ multiplex PCR, while the TCRdb copy is restricted to in-frame clones and leaves out a portion. This table holds about 100,000 clones, approximately 70% found once. This clone was observed a few times. As yet, its antigen is unknown. This sequence originates from a man aged 25-45 years in good health and CMV-seropositive. The chain has TRBV7-9 and TRBJ2-3; 12 bases are a match to TRBD2. The sequenced material came from PBMCs. Here the CDR3 reads CASSSGGGDTQYF. The CDR3 DNA reads TGTGCCAGCTCTAGCGGGGGGGGTGATACGCAGTATTTT. Variable domain in full (rest from reference TRBV7-9 and TRBJ2-3): DTGVSQNPRHKITKRGQNVTFRCDPISEHNRLYWYRQTLGQGPEFLTYFQNEAQLEKSRLLSDRFSAERPKGSFSTLEIQRTEQGDSAMYLCASSSGGGDTQYFGPGTRLTVL.